The clone carrying this TCR beta chain was recorded only once. The repertoire was sequenced with immunoSEQ multiplex PCR; TCRdb's copy has only in-frame clones and lacks some. The table includes around 700,000 clones, 75% to 90% detected once. The source of the sample is a study of blood T cell repertoires in COVID-19. Germline-derived CDR1 and CDR2 are KGHDR and SFDVKD. The V and J ends lost 1 base and 3 bases respectively, with 5 bases between them. The CDR3 consists of 13 residues. The sample comprised peripheral blood. This TCR was sampled from a woman younger than 30 with acute or convalescent COVID-19. The chain uses TRBV24-1 and TRBJ1-2; D gene unclear. DNA for the CDR3: TGTGCCACCAGTGATTTCCCCGACTATGGCTACACCTTC. Its protein product is CATSDFPDYGYTF.